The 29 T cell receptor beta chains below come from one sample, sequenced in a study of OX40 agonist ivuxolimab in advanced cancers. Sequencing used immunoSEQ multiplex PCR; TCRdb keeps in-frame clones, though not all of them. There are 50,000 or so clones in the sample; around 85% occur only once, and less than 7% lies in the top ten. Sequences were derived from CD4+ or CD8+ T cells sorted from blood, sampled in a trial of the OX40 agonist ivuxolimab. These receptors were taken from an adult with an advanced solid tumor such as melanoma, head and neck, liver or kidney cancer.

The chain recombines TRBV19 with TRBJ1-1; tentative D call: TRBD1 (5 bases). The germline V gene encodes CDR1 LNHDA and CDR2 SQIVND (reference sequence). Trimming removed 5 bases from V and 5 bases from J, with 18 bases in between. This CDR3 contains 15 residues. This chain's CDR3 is CASSPRQMINTEAFF. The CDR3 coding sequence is TGTGCCAGTAGTCCGCGACAGATGATCAATACTGAAGCTTTCTTT.

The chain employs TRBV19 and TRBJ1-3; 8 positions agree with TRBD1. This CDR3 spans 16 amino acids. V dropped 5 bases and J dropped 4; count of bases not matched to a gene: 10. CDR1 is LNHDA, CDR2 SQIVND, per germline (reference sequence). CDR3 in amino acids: CASSVKTTGDGNTIYF. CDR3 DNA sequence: TGTGCCAGTAGTGTGAAAACGACAGGGGACGGAAACACCATATATTTT.

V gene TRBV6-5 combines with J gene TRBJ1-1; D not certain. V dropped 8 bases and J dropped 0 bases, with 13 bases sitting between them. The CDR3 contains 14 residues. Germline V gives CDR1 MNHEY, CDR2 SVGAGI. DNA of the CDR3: TGTGCCAGCGCACGCGGCAGCGTGAACACTGAAGCTTTCTTT. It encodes CASARGSVNTEAFF.

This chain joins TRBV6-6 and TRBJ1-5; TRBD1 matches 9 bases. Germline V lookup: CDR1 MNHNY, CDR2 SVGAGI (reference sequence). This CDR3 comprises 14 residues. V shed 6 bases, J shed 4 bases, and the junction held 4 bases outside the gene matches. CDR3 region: CASRADRGNQPQHF. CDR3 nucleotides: TGTGCCAGCAGGGCGGACAGGGGAAATCAGCCCCAGCATTTT.

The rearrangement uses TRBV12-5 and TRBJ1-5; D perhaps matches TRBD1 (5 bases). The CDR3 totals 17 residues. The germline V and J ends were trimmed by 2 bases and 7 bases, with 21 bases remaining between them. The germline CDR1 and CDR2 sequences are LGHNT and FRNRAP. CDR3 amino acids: CASGLLTGMGLTQPQHF. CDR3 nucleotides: TGTGCTAGTGGTTTGCTAACGGGGATGGGACTGACCCAGCCCCAGCATTTT.

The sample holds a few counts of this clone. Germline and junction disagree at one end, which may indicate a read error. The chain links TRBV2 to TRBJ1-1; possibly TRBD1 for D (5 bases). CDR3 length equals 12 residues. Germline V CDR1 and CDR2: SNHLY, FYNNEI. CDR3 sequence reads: CASSGGRLSRLF. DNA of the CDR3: TGTGCCAGCAGCGGGGGTCGGCTATCGCGTCTCTTT.

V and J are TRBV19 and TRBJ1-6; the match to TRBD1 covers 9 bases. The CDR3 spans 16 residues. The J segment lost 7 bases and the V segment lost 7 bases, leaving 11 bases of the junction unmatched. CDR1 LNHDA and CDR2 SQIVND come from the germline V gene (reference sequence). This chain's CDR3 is CASNSGQGVWNSPLHF. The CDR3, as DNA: TGTGCCAGTAACTCGGGACAGGGAGTGTGGAATTCACCCCTCCACTTT. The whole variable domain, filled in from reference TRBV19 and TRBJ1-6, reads DGGITQSPKYLFRKEGQNVTLSCEQNLNHDAMYWYRQDPGQGLRLIYYSQIVNDFQKGDIAEGYSVSREKKESFPLTVTSAQKNPTAFYLCASNSGQGVWNSPLHFGNGTRLTVT.

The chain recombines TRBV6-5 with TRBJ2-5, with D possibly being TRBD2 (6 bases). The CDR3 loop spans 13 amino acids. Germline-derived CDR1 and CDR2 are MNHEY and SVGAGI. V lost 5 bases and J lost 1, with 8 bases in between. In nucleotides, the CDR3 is TGTGCCAGCAGTCTGGGGGGCCAAGAGACCCAGTACTTC. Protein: CASSLGGQETQYF.

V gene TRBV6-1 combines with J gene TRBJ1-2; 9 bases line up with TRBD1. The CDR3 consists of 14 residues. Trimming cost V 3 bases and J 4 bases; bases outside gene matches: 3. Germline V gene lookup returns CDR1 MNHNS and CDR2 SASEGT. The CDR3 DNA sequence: TGTGCCAGCAGTGAGACGACAGGGGGCTATGGCTACACCTTC. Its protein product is CASSETTGGYGYTF.

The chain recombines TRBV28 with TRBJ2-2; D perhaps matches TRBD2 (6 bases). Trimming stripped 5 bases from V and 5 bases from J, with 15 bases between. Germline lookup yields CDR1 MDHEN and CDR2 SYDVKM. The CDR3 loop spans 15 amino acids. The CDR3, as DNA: TGTGCCAGCAGTAGGAGGGCCCGGTGGACCGGGGAGCTGTTTTTT. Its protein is CASSRRARWTGELFF.

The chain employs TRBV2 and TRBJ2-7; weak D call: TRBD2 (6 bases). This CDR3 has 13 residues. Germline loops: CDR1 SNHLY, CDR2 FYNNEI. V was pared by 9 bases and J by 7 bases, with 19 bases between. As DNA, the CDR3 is TGTGCCAGTAACCGGGGGATCGGGGGTGAGCAGTACTTC. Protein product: CASNRGIGGEQYF.

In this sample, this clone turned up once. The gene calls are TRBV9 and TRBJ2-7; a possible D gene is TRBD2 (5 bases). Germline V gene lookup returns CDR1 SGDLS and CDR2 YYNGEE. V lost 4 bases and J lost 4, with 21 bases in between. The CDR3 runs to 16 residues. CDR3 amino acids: CASSPGLSWATYEQYF. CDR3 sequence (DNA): TGTGCCAGCAGCCCAGGACTTAGTTGGGCGACTTACGAGCAGTACTTC.

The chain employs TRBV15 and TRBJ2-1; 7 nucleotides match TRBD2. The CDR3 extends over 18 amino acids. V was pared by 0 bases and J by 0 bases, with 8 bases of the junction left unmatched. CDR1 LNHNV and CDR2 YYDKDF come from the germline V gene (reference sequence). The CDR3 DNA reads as TGTGCCACCAGCAGAGAAAGGTTATCTAGCGGCTCCTACAATGAGCAGTTCTTC. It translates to CATSRERLSSGSYNEQFF.

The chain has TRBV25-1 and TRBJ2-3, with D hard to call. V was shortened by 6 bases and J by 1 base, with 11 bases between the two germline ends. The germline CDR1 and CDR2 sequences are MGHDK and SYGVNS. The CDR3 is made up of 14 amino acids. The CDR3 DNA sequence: TGTGCCAGCAGCTCCGGAGCTCGCACAGATACGCAGTATTTT. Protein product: CASSSGARTDTQYF. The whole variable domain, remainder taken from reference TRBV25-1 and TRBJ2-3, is EADIYQTPRYLVIGTGKKITLECSQTMGHDKMYWYQQDPGMELHLIHYSYGVNSTEKGDLSSESTVSRIRTEHFPLTLESARPSHTSQYLCASSSGARTDTQYFGPGTRLTVL.

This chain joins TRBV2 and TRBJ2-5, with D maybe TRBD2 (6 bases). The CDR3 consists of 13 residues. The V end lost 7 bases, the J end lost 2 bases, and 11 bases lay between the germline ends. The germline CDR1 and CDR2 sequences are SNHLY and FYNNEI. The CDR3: CASILRDQETQYF. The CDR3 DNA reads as TGTGCCAGCATCCTGCGGGATCAAGAGACCCAGTACTTC.

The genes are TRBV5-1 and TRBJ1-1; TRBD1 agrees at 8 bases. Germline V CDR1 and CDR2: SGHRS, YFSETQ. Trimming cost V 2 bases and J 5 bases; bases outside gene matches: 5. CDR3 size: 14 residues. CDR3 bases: TGCGCCAGCAGCTTTGGACAGGGTGGTACTGAAGCTTTCTTT. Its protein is CASSFGQGGTEAFF.

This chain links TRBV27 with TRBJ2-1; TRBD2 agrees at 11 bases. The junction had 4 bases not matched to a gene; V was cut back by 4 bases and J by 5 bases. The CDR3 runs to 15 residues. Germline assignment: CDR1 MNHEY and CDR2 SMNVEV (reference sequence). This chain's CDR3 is CASSSGGLADNEQFF. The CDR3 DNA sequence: TGTGCCAGCAGTTCGGGGGGACTAGCGGACAATGAGCAGTTCTTC.

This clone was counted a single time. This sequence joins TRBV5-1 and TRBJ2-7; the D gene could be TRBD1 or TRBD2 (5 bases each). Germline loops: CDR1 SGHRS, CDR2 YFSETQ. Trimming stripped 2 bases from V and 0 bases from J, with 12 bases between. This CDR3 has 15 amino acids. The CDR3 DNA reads TGCGCCAGCAGCTTAAACCGGGACCTCTCCTACGAGCAGTACTTC. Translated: CASSLNRDLSYEQYF.

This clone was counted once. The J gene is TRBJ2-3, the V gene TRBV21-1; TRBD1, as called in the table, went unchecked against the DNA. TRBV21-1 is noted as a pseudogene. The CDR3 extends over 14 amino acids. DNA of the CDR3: TGTGCCAGCAGCAAACCGGGACAGGGGCATACGCAGTATTTT. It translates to CASSKPGQGHTQYF.

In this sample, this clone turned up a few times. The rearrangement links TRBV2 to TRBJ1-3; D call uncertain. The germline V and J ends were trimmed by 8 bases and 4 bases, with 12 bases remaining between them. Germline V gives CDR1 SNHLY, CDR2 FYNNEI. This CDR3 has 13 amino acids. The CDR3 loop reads CASQLGSGNTIYF. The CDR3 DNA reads TGTGCCAGCCAGCTAGGATCAGGAAACACCATATATTTT.

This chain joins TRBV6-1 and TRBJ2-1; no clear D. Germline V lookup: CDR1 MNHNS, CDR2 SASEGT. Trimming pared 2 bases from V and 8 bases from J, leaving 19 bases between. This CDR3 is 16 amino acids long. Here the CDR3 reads CASSEINSPAVHEQFF. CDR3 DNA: TGTGCCAGCAGTGAAATAAACAGCCCTGCTGTTCATGAGCAGTTCTTC.

The CDR3 loop reads CASEKNYGYTF. CDR3 bases: TGTGCCAGCGAGAAGAACTATGGCTACACCTTC. The genes are TRBV6-6 and TRBJ1-2, with D unclear. Trimming stripped 8 bases from V and 2 bases from J, with 6 bases between. Germline values: CDR1 MNHNY, CDR2 SVGAGI (reference sequence). This CDR3 region has 11 residues.

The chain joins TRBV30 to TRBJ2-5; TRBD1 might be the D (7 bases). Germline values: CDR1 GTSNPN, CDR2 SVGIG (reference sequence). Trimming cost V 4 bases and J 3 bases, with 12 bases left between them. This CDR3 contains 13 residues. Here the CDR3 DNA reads TGTGCCTGGACCAGGGGGGCAGAAGAGACCCAGTACTTC. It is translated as CAWTRGAEETQYF.

The CDR3 bases are TGTGCCAGCAGCTTAGCCGGCAGGAATCAGCCCCAGCATTTT. As protein: CASSLAGRNQPQHF. The gene calls are TRBV7-9 and TRBJ1-5; no clear D gene. This CDR3 is built from 14 residues. Germline lookup yields CDR1 SEHNR and CDR2 FQNEAQ (reference sequence). V shed 0 bases and J shed 4 bases, with 7 bases lying between them.

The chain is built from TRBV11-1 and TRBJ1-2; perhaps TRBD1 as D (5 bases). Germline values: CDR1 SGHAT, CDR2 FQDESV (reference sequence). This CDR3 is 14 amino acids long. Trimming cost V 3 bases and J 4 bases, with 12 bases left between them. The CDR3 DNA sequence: TGTGCCAGCAGCTTGGGTCAGGGAACCTATGGCTACACCTTC. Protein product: CASSLGQGTYGYTF.

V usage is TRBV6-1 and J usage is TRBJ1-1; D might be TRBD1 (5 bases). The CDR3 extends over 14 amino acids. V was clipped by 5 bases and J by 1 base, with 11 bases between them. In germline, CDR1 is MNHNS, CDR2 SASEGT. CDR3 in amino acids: CASSRNGGNTEAFF. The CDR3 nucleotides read TGTGCCAGCAGTCGAAACGGGGGGAACACTGAAGCTTTCTTT.

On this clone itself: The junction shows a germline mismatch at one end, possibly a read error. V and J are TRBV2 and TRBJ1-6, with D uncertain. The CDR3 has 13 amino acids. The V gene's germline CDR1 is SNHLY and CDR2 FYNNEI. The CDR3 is CASLVSDNSSLHF. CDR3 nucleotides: TGTGCCTCCCTTGTCAGCGACAATTCATCCCTCCACTTT.

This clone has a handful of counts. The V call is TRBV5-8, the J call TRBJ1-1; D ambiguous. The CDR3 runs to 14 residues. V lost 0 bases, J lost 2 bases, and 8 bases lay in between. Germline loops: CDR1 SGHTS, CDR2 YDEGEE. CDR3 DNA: TGTGCCAGCAGCTTGGCGGTCGGAAACACTGAAGCTTTCTTT. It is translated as CASSLAVGNTEAFF.

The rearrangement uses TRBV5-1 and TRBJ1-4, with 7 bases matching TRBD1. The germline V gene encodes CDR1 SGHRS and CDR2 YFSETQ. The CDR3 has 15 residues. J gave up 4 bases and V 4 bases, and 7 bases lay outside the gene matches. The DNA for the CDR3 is TGCGCCAGCAGCGGCCGGGACAGCCTTAATGAAAAACTGTTTTTT. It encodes CASSGRDSLNEKLFF. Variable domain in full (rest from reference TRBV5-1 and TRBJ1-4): KAGVTQTPRYLIKTRGQQVTLSCSPISGHRSVSWYQQTPGQGLQFLFEYFSETQRNKGNFPGRFSGRQFSNSRSEMNVSTLELGDSALYLCASSGRDSLNEKLFFGSGTQLSVL.